Listed below are T cell receptor beta chains from one sample, sequenced in a study of PD-L1 blockade in urothelial cancer. Sequenced by immunoSEQ multiplex PCR; TCRdb stores in-frame clones only, minus some. This table holds tens of thousands of clones, approximately 90% found once. Sample: PBMCs, taken around atezolizumab (anti-PD-L1) treatment. The receptors stem from a man aged 55 to 69 with urothelial cancer. CDR3s include the opening cysteine and the closing phenylalanine or tryptophan. Each record gives: clone size, V gene, J gene, D gene, CDR3 length, CDR3 DNA, CDR3 protein. The D gene is left open where the match is weak. Clone sizes are given selectively: once, few, many, or a class where the clone is expanded.

>.|TRBV19|TRBJ1-1|.|15
TGTGCCAGTACGTGGTCGATTAGGGGGAACACTGAAGCTTTCTTT
CASTWSIRGNTEAFF
>.|TRBV5-4|TRBJ2-7|TRBD1|14
TGTGCCAGCAGCTTGGACCGGGACAGGGACGAGCAGTACTTC
CASSLDRDRDEQYF
>.|TRBV5-4|TRBJ2-5|TRBD1|13
TGTGCCAGCAACGACAGGGTGCAAGAGACCCAGTACTTC
CASNDRVQETQYF
>.|TRBV6-1|TRBJ2-7|TRBD2|14
TGTGCCGCCAATACTAAGGGAGGGAACTACGAGCAGTACTTC
CAANTKGGNYEQYF
>.|TRBV7-3|TRBJ2-1|TRBD2|16
TGTGCCAGCACCACCCCTGGGAGCGGGGGGGCGAATGAGCAGTTCTTC
CASTTPGSGGANEQFF
>once|TRBV18|TRBJ2-1|.|15
TGTGCCAGCTCACCACAAAGTAGAGGGGAGGATGAGCAGTTCTTC
CASSPQSRGEDEQFF
>.|TRBV5-1|TRBJ1-2|TRBD1|15
TGCGCCAGCAGCCGAGGAGAGGGACAGCACTATGGCTACACCTTC
CASSRGEGQHYGYTF
>.|TRBV10-3|TRBJ2-2|.|11
TGTGCCATCAGCGGCGGCAGGGAGCTGTTTTTT
CAISGGRELFF
>.|TRBV18|TRBJ2-5|.|14
TGTGCCAGCTCACCATACAGGGCGATGGAGACCCAGTACTTC
CASSPYRAMETQYF
>.|TRBV7-2|TRBJ1-1|.|14
TGTGCCAGCAGCCCCGCGGGGGGTGGCACTGAAGCTTTCTTT
CASSPAGGGTEAFF
>.|TRBV30|TRBJ1-6|.|12
TGTGCCTGGAGTTCCCAGAATTCACCCCTCCACTTT
CAWSSQNSPLHF
>once|TRBV10-2|TRBJ2-2|TRBD1|16
TGCGCCAGCAGTGGTTCTAGGGACAGCAGGGCCGGGGAGCTGTTTTTT
CASSGSRDSRAGELFF
>.|TRBV29-1|TRBJ1-5|.|14
TGCAGCGTCCGAGAGGGGGGGTTCAATCAGCCCCAGCATTTT
CSVREGGFNQPQHF
>.|TRBV6-1|TRBJ1-1|.|13
TGTGCCAGCAGTGAAGGCAGGAACACTGAAGCTTTCTTT
CASSEGRNTEAFF
>.|TRBV4-3|TRBJ2-1|.|13
TGCGCCAGCAGCCAAGAGGAGAGGTATGAGCAGTTCTTC
CASSQEERYEQFF
>few|TRBV27|TRBJ2-3|.|16
TGTGCCAGCAGTTTGTGGTACGGGAGTAGGGCAGATACGCAGTATTTT
CASSLWYGSRADTQYF
>once|TRBV9|TRBJ1-4|.|15
TGTGCCAGCAGCGTTGGAGGGCAGGCTAATGAAAAACTGTTTTTT
CASSVGGQANEKLFF
>.|TRBV11-2|TRBJ1-1|.|13
TGTGCCAGCAGCTTCCGGGGAAACACTGAAGCTTTCTTT
CASSFRGNTEAFF
>.|TRBV5-4|TRBJ2-3|.|16
TGTGCCAGCAGCAAGAAGATAGCGGATGGGGGAGATACGCAGTATTTT
CASSKKIADGGDTQYF
>.|TRBV5-1|TRBJ1-4|.|15
TGCGCCAGCAGCTTGGGCGGGGGAGCTAATGAAAAACTGTTTTTT
CASSLGGGANEKLFF
>once|TRBV13|TRBJ2-2|.|14
TGTGCCAGCAGCTTAGGGCAGGGTGGCGGGGAGCTGTTTTTT
CASSLGQGGGELFF
>once|TRBV6-5|TRBJ2-7|.|11
TGTGCCAGCTCGCGGGGCAAGGAGCAGTACTTC
CASSRGKEQYF
>.|TRBV28|TRBJ2-7|TRBD2|15
TGTGCCAGCAGTTTGGGGACTAGCGGAGACTACGAGCAGTACTTC
CASSLGTSGDYEQYF
>.|TRBV4-3|TRBJ2-5|.|14
TGCGCCAGCAGCCAAGATCTGGGAGCGGCCTTCCAGTACTTC
CASSQDLGAAFQYF
>.|TRBV19|TRBJ1-2|.|15
TGTGCCAGTAGTGCACTTCCAGGGGCCCTCTATGGCTACACCTTC
CASSALPGALYGYTF
>.|TRBV4-1|TRBJ2-1|TRBD2|17
TGCGCCAGCAGTCTTGGGACTAGCGGGAGTCTCCACAATGAGCAGTTCTTC
CASSLGTSGSLHNEQFF
>once|TRBV19|TRBJ2-1|TRBD2|15
TGTGCCAGTAGTATAGTTCAAGCGGGAGTCAATGAGCAGTTCTTC
CASSIVQAGVNEQFF
>.|TRBV28|TRBJ1-5|.|16
TGTGCCAGCAGTTTAGGGCGTGGGAGCCCAAATCAGCCCCAGCATTTT
CASSLGRGSPNQPQHF
>.|TRBV19|TRBJ1-2|TRBD1|14
TGTGCCAGTAGTACGGACAGGGCTAACTATGGCTACACCTTC
CASSTDRANYGYTF
>.|TRBV7-2|TRBJ2-1|TRBD1|14
TGTGCCAGCAGCCGGAACGGACAGGGACGAGAGCAGTTCTTC
CASSRNGQGREQFF
>.|TRBV28|TRBJ1-2|.|15
TGTGCCAGTACCCCCGGGGATACTGGTAGACGGGGCTACACCTTC
CASTPGDTGRRGYTF
>.|TRBV30|TRBJ2-7|TRBD1|14
TGTGCCCGGAGGGCCGGGACAGGCCTTTACGAGCAGTACTTC
CARRAGTGLYEQYF
>few|TRBV5-1|TRBJ2-7|.|17
TGCGCCAGCAGCTTTGGGCGGGGCGCCACTATAGGATACGAGCAGTACTTC
CASSFGRGATIGYEQYF
>.|TRBV9|TRBJ2-3|.|15
TGTGCCAGCAGCCTAATTGGTAGCGGAGGCGATACGCAGTATTTT
CASSLIGSGGDTQYF
>.|TRBV9|TRBJ1-6|TRBD1|14
TGTGCCAGCAGCCCCCGACAGGGGAGGTCACCCCTCCACTTT
CASSPRQGRSPLHF
>.|TRBV7-6|TRBJ2-3|TRBD2|14
TGTGCCAGCAGCTCTAGACTAGCGGGAGATACGCAGTATTTT
CASSSRLAGDTQYF
>.|TRBV28|TRBJ1-1|.|14
TGTGCCAGCAGCTCGGGGGGCCGGGGCACTGAAGCTTTCTTT
CASSSGGRGTEAFF
>once|TRBV12-1|TRBJ1-5|.|18
TGTGCCAGCAGCTTTGAAAGGCCCAGAAGACATTTTAATCAGCCCCAGCATTTT
CASSFERPRRHFNQPQHF
>.|TRBV28|TRBJ2-5|TRBD2|16
TGTGCCAGCAGTTACCAACTAGCGGGGGGGCGGGAGACCCAGTACTTC
CASSYQLAGGRETQYF
>.|TRBV28|TRBJ2-2|.|20
TGTGCCAGCAGTTTTACCCCCACGAGGTGGGAGGCCCGGGAAACCGGGGAGCTGTTTTTT
CASSFTPTRWEARETGELFF
>.|TRBV28|TRBJ1-2|TRBD1|15
TGTGCCAGCAGTTCCCCTAACTACAGGGGAACCGGCTACACCTTC
CASSSPNYRGTGYTF
>once|TRBV6-1|TRBJ2-7|TRBD1|15
TGTGCCAGCAGTGGGGGACAGGCAAAAACCTACGAGCAGTACTTC
CASSGGQAKTYEQYF
>.|TRBV29-1|TRBJ2-5|TRBD2|14
TGCAGCGTGCAGACTAGCGGGGTCCAAGAGACCCAGTACTTC
CSVQTSGVQETQYF
>.|TRBV19|TRBJ1-5|.|17
TGTGCCAGTAGTATAGGGGCAGTTTCTCTCAGCAATCAGCCCCAGCATTTT
CASSIGAVSLSNQPQHF
>.|TRBV7-6|TRBJ2-3|.|17
TGTGCCAGCAGCTGGTGGTTCGGGGGTAACCTCACAGATACGCAGTATTTT
CASSWWFGGNLTDTQYF
>.|TRBV10-2|TRBJ1-5|TRBD1|16
TGCGCCAGCAGTGAGCGGACCGGACAGGGAACCCAGCCCCAGCATTTT
CASSERTGQGTQPQHF
>few|TRBV14|TRBJ2-4|.|16
TGTGCCAGCAGCCAAGAACTTCTATCAGCCAAAAACATTCAGTACTTC
CASSQELLSAKNIQYF
>.|TRBV7-2|TRBJ2-3|TRBD2|14
TGTGCCAGCAGCTTAGCGCTAGCGGGAGCCCCAGGGTATTTT
CASSLALAGAPGYF
>.|TRBV9|TRBJ2-3|.|14
TGTGCCAGCAGTCAAGGGGGGGGGACAGATACGCAGTATTTT
CASSQGGGTDTQYF
>.|TRBV29-1|TRBJ2-4|.|16
TGCAGCGTTGGCGGCACCTACCTAGAGGCCAAAAACATTCAGTACTTC
CSVGGTYLEAKNIQYF
>.|TRBV7-6|TRBJ1-1|.|16
TGTGCCAGCAGCAGCAGGGCGCAGAATTTGAACACTGAAGCTTTCTTT
CASSSRAQNLNTEAFF
>.|TRBV9|TRBJ1-4|.|15
TGTGCCAGCAGCACCAAGACGGACAGTAATGAAAAACTGTTTTTT
CASSTKTDSNEKLFF
>.|TRBV6-1|TRBJ2-7|.|14
TGTGCCAGCAGTGAAGGAGGGTATCCCTACGAGCAGTACTTC
CASSEGGYPYEQYF
>.|TRBV5-5|TRBJ1-2|.|12
TGTGCCAGCAGCTTGGAGAGGGGGGGCTACACCTTC
CASSLERGGYTF
>.|TRBV30|TRBJ1-5|TRBD1|13
TGTGCCTGGAGTCAGGGGGCGGGTCAGCCCCAGCATTTT
CAWSQGAGQPQHF
>.|TRBV7-2|TRBJ2-7|.|14
TGTGCCAGCAGCTTGGACAGTAGGTCCTACGAGCAGTACTTC
CASSLDSRSYEQYF
>.|TRBV14|TRBJ1-2|.|13
TGTGCCAGCAGCCAAGTAACCTTCGGGGGCTACACCTTC
CASSQVTFGGYTF
>.|TRBV7-2|TRBJ2-7|.|12
TGTGCCAGCAGGCGGACATCATACGAGCAGTACTTC
CASRRTSYEQYF
>.|TRBV6-5|TRBJ1-5|.|15
TGTGCCAGCAGTTACTCTTCAGGGGCCGGACAGCCCCAGCATTTT
CASSYSSGAGQPQHF
>.|TRBV7-9|TRBJ1-1|.|14
TGTGCCAGCAGCTTAGTGTCCTTTTTCTCTGAAGCTTTCTTT
CASSLVSFFSEAFF